The 23 T cell receptor beta chains listed next were all sequenced from one sample in a study of shared clonotypes between healthy human individuals. Produced via immunoSEQ multiplex PCR; TCRdb's table is partial and in-frame only. Of some 2,500,000 clones listed, 90% to 95% are singletons. The specimen sequenced was naive CD4+ T cells from PBMCs. Specified subset: CD45RA+ positively selected. Receptors were obtained from a man younger than 30 in good health. Some clones in this sample may be carry-over from other donors' samples.

The rearrangement joins TRBV30 to TRBJ2-7, with 7 bases matching TRBD1. Germline CDR1 is GTSNPN and CDR2 is SVGIG (reference sequence). The CDR3 runs to 12 residues. The CDR3 DNA reads TGTGGTTGCACAGGGGTAACCTACGAGCAGTACTTC. Translated, it gives CGCTGVTYEQYF. Drawing the rest from reference TRBV30 and TRBJ2-7, the complete variable domain is SQTIHQWPATLVQPVGSPLSLECTVEGTSNPNLYWYRQAAGRGLQLLFYSVGIGQISSEVPQNLSASRPQDRQFILSSKKLLLSDSGFYLCGCTGVTYEQYFGPGTRLTVT.

The J gene is TRBJ1-2, the V gene TRBV1; no DNA check was done on the table's D call, TRBD1. TRBV1 is given as a pseudogene. This CDR3 has 16 residues. The CDR3 DNA follows: TGCACCAGCAGCCAAGTCCGGCAAACAGCCAACTATGGCTACACCTTC. Its translation: CTSSQVRQTANYGYTF.

The chain employs TRBV7-3 and TRBJ2-2, with D perhaps TRBD1 or TRBD2 (7 bases each). V gave up 5 bases and J gave up 4 bases, with 20 bases separating them. Germline CDR1 reads SGHTA; CDR2 reads FQGTGA. This CDR3 region has 17 residues. The CDR3 loop reads CASSPGGGRRLTGELFF. Written as DNA, the CDR3 is TGTGCCAGCAGCCCAGGGGGGGGTCGGAGACTCACCGGGGAGCTGTTTTTT.

This chain links TRBV5-1 with TRBJ2-3; TRBD1 matches at 8 bases. The J segment lost 4 bases and the V segment lost 4 bases, leaving 2 bases of the junction unmatched. Germline CDR1 is SGHRS and CDR2 is YFSETQ. This CDR3 has 13 residues. This CDR3 is CASSQGAADTQYF. CDR3 nucleotides: TGCGCCAGCAGCCAGGGGGCGGCAGATACGCAGTATTTT.

This clone was detected only once. The gene calls are TRBV10-2 and TRBJ2-5, with 9 bases that match TRBD2. V gave up 6 bases and J gave up 2 bases; unmatched junction bases: 4. The CDR3 contains 14 residues. Germline-derived CDR1 and CDR2 are WSHSY and SAAADI. CDR3 protein: CASRVGLAQETQYF. The CDR3 coding sequence is TGCGCCAGCAGAGTCGGACTAGCGCAAGAGACCCAGTACTTC.

The V gene is TRBV6-1, the J gene TRBJ2-7; no clear D gene. Germline CDR1 MNHNS, CDR2 SASEGT. V was shortened by 7 bases and J by 5 bases, with 15 bases between the two germline ends. The CDR3 is 13 amino acids. The DNA of the CDR3 is TGTGCCAGCAAGGGCTCGGGCGCGGACGAGCAGTACTTC. The encoded protein is CASKGSGADEQYF.

There are a few counts of this clone. The rearrangement uses TRBV6-1 and TRBJ1-5, with TRBD1 matching over 7 bases. Germline assignment: CDR1 MNHNS and CDR2 SASEGT. The CDR3 sequence is 15 residues long. V was clipped by 3 bases and J by 5 bases; unmatched bases: 7. This CDR3 is CASSDRQGRDQPQHF. The CDR3 nucleotides are TGTGCCAGCAGTGATAGACAGGGTCGGGATCAGCCCCAGCATTTT.

This chain links TRBV28 with TRBJ1-3; D unclear. Germline lookup yields CDR1 MDHEN and CDR2 SYDVKM. The CDR3 runs 12 residues. Between the trimmed V and J ends, which lost 2 bases and 14 bases, there was a span of 13 bases. CDR3 loop: CASSLTPPIVYF. The CDR3 DNA sequence: TGTGCCAGCAGTTTAACCCCTCCCATCGTATATTTT.

The chain recombines TRBV13 with TRBJ2-7; no firm D call. V was trimmed by 0 bases and J by 1 base, leaving 4 bases between them. CDR1 is PRHDT, CDR2 FYEKMQ, per germline (reference sequence). The CDR3 sequence is 13 residues long. The CDR3 nucleotides read TGTGCCAGCAGCTTAGGCGGATCCTACGAGCAGTACTTC. It specifies CASSLGGSYEQYF.

The genes are TRBV6-1 and TRBJ2-7; the D gene is possibly TRBD2 (6 bases). The germline CDR1 and CDR2 sequences are MNHNS and SASEGT. The CDR3 is made up of 14 amino acids. Deletions cut 0 bases from V and 12 bases from J, with 18 bases between. CDR3 coding DNA: TGTGCCAGCAGTGAAGCGCTCTTTAGGACTACATCGTACTTC. Translation gives CASSEALFRTTSYF.

The gene calls are TRBV5-8 and TRBJ2-4, with D maybe TRBD1 (6 bases). Germline loops: CDR1 SGHTS, CDR2 YDEGEE. The V gene lost 4 bases and the J gene lost 6 bases, with 17 bases spanning the gap. The CDR3 runs to 15 residues. The CDR3, as DNA: TGTGCCAGCAGCAACTATACAGGGAGATCAAACATTCAGTACTTC. Protein: CASSNYTGRSNIQYF.

V is TRBV7-2 and J is TRBJ2-1; 11 bases match TRBD2. The CDR3 is 15 amino acids. Germline V gene data show CDR1 as SGHTA and CDR2 as FQGNSA. The ends lost 0 bases at V and 9 bases at J; junction bases unmatched: 4. The CDR3 protein is CASSLAASGRIEQFF. CDR3 nucleotide sequence: TGTGCCAGCAGCTTAGCGGCTAGCGGGAGGATTGAGCAGTTCTTC.

This clone was counted only a few times. The gene calls are TRBV7-3 and TRBJ1-1; possibly TRBD1 for D (5 bases). Germline V CDR1 and CDR2: SGHTA, FQGTGA. Trimming pared 2 bases from V and 7 bases from J, leaving 17 bases between. The CDR3 is 15 amino acids. This CDR3 is CASSLSGFGGNEAFF. In DNA, the CDR3 is TGTGCCAGCAGCTTATCCGGATTCGGGGGAAATGAAGCTTTCTTT. Filled out from reference TRBV7-3 and TRBJ1-1, the complete variable domain reads GAGVSQTPSNKVTEKGKYVELRCDPISGHTALYWYRQSLGQGPEFLIYFQGTGAADDSGLPNDRFFAVRPEGSVSTLKIQRTERGDSAVYLCASSLSGFGGNEAFFGQGTRLTVV.

The chain uses TRBV7-2 and TRBJ2-7, with D possibly matching TRBD1 (5 bases). The germline gives CDR1 SGHTA, CDR2 FQGNSA. This CDR3 has 16 residues. V was pared by 1 base and J by 3 bases, with 16 bases between. CDR3 in DNA: TGTGCCAGCAGCTTAGATCTCCCAGGGATAGACTACGAGCAGTACTTC. This gives the protein CASSLDLPGIDYEQYF.

DNA for the CDR3: TGCGCCAGCAGCGGGTCGGGGCCAGAGACCCAGTACTTC. It specifies CASSGSGPETQYF. The chain combines TRBV5-1 with TRBJ2-5; TRBD1 or TRBD2 may be the D gene (5 bases each). CDR1 is SGHRS, CDR2 YFSETQ, per germline. Between the trimmed V and J ends, which lost 4 bases and 4 bases, there was a span of 11 bases. CDR3 length equals 13 residues.

The chain uses TRBV6-4 and TRBJ1-1; possibly TRBD1 for D (6 bases). CDR1 MRHNA and CDR2 SNTAGT come from the germline V gene. Trimming stripped 6 bases from V and 1 base from J, with 15 bases between. The CDR3 has 15 amino acids. The CDR3 nucleotides read TGTGCCAGCAGGATTCAGGGGACTGAGAACACTGAAGCTTTCTTT. Amino acid sequence: CASRIQGTENTEAFF.

The chain carries TRBV29-1 and TRBJ1-1, with a weak D call TRBD1 (5 bases). Germline V lookup: CDR1 SQVTM, CDR2 ANQGSEA. This CDR3 has 11 amino acids. The V and J ends lost 6 bases and 3 bases respectively, with 8 bases between them. This CDR3 is CSVRGDTEAFF. The DNA of the CDR3 is TGCAGCGTGCGGGGGGACACTGAAGCTTTCTTT.

With respect to this clone: Distinct nucleotide sequences in the sample also encode this CDR3. CDR3 nucleotides: TGCGCCAGCAGCGCAACGGTACAAGAGACCCAGTACTTC. Translating it yields CASSATVQETQYF. This sequence joins TRBV5-1 and TRBJ2-5; D gene uncertain. The CDR3 extends over 13 amino acids. The V gene lost 4 bases and the J gene lost 2 bases, with 9 bases spanning the gap. The germline CDR1 and CDR2 sequences are SGHRS and YFSETQ.

The chain couples TRBV5-4 to TRBJ2-5; 8 nucleotides line up with TRBD1. V lost 2 bases, J lost 2 bases, and 5 bases stayed unmatched. Germline assignment: CDR1 SGHNT and CDR2 YYREEE (reference sequence). The CDR3 consists of 15 residues. The CDR3, as DNA: TGTGCCAGCAGCTTCGCGGGACAGGTTCAAGAGACCCAGTACTTC. Translation gives CASSFAGQVQETQYF.

Here the CDR3 reads CASSTYLGGELFF. In DNA, the CDR3 is TGTGCCAGCAGTACATACCTGGGCGGGGAGCTGTTTTTT. This chain connects TRBV6-5 to TRBJ2-2; D gene uncertain. V lost 5 bases to trimming and J lost 7 bases, with 11 bases between them. CDR3 length: 13 amino acids. From germline, CDR1 is MNHEY and CDR2 SVGAGI.

This chain joins TRBV15 and TRBJ1-4; D is possibly TRBD1 (5 bases). Germline CDR1 is LNHNV and CDR2 is YYDKDF (reference sequence). V was trimmed by 1 base and J by 7 bases, leaving 13 bases between them. The CDR3 length is 15 residues. CDR3 in amino acids: CATSRGRSGVEKLFF. The CDR3 DNA reads TGTGCCACCAGCAGAGGTCGGTCGGGGGTTGAAAAACTGTTTTTT.

The chain recombines TRBV18 with TRBJ2-1; 9 bases fit TRBD2. The CDR3 runs to 17 residues. Germline CDR1 and CDR2: KGHSH and LQKENI. J was trimmed by 5 bases and V by 3 bases; bases with no gene match: 11. CDR3 in amino acids: CASSPTHSGSPHNEQFF. The CDR3 DNA reads as TGTGCCAGCTCACCCACCCATAGCGGGAGCCCCCACAATGAGCAGTTCTTC.

The chain combines TRBV4-1 with TRBJ1-5; D unresolved. Germline-derived CDR1 and CDR2 are MGHRA and YSYEKL. The CDR3 sequence is 13 residues long. Deletions cut 3 bases from V and 4 bases from J, with 7 bases between. The chain's CDR3 is CASSQGGNQPQHF. CDR3 in DNA: TGCGCCAGCAGCCAGGGCGGTAATCAGCCCCAGCATTTT.